The 18 T cell receptor beta chains below come from one sample, sequenced in a study of blood T cell repertoires in COVID-19. Sequencing used immunoSEQ multiplex PCR; TCRdb keeps in-frame clones, though not all of them. The data show 140,000 to 150,000 clones, over 75% seen once. The specimen sequenced was peripheral blood. These receptors came from a woman in her sixties with COVID-19, enrolled during active disease.

About this clone: The junction and the germline gene differ at one end; a read error may be behind it. V is TRBV24-1 and J is TRBJ2-1; tentative D call: TRBD1 (5 bases). CDR1 and CDR2 (germline): KGHDR, SFDVKD. This CDR3 contains 10 residues. The chain's CDR3 is CRVAPNEQFF. The DNA for the CDR3 is TGCAGGGTGGCGCCCAATGAGCAGTTCTTC.

CDR3 in DNA: TGTGCCAGCAGTGAAGTAAGAGACACTGAAGCTTTCTTT. Its protein product is CASSEVRDTEAFF. The chain recombines TRBV6-1 with TRBJ1-1; D not certain. The CDR3 loop spans 13 amino acids. Germline V gene sequence: CDR1 MNHNS, CDR2 SASEGT. Trimming removed 1 base at V and 3 bases at J, with 6 bases between.

The J gene is TRBJ2-5, the V gene TRBV25-1, with D possibly matching TRBD1 (5 bases). Germline assignment: CDR1 MGHDK and CDR2 SYGVNS. The length of the CDR3 is 15 residues. The V end lost 0 bases, the J end lost 4 bases, and 12 bases lay between the germline ends. The CDR3 DNA is TGTGCCAGCAGTGAATACGGCCAGGGTGGAGAGACCCAGTACTTC. This codes for CASSEYGQGGETQYF.

In the case of this clone: Other nucleotide sequences from this sample produce the same CDR3. The chain combines TRBV9 with TRBJ1-3, with a tentative D call TRBD1 (6 bases). Trimming took 3 bases from V and 1 from J, leaving 11 bases between them. Per the germline V gene, CDR1 is SGDLS and CDR2 is YYNGEE. This CDR3 has 15 residues. The CDR3: CASSAGQTSGNTIYF. DNA for the CDR3: TGTGCCAGCAGCGCCGGACAGACGTCTGGAAACACCATATATTTT.

This chain links TRBV15 with TRBJ2-7; TRBD1 matches at 11 bases. Looked up from germline, CDR1 is LNHNV and CDR2 is YYDKDF (reference sequence). V trimming: 5 bases; J trimming: 5 bases; junction bases outside the gene matches: 8. The length of the CDR3 is 15 residues. CDR3 loop: CATSPRTGGFDEQYF. The CDR3 nucleotides read TGTGCCACCAGCCCGAGGACAGGGGGCTTCGACGAGCAGTACTTC. Looking up the rest from reference TRBV15 and TRBJ2-7 gives the full variable domain: DAMVIQNPRYQVTQFGKPVTLSCSQTLNHNVMYWYQQKSSQAPKLLFHYYDKDFNNEADTPDNFQSRRPNTSFCFLDIRSPGLGDTAMYLCATSPRTGGFDEQYFGPGTRLTVT.

The rearrangement joins TRBV12-5 to TRBJ2-1; no clear D gene. The germline CDR1 and CDR2 sequences are LGHNT and FRNRAP. Trimming shortened V by 6 bases and J by 3 bases, and 21 bases separated the two germline ends. This CDR3 is 17 amino acids long. In DNA, the CDR3 is TGTGCTAGTGGCCCAGGTGTGCCCCCTACTTACTACAATGAGCAGTTCTTC. Amino acids: CASGPGVPPTYYNEQFF.

V gene TRBV30 combines with J gene TRBJ1-1; tentative D call: TRBD1 (5 bases). V lost 1 base to trimming and J lost 3 bases, with 12 bases between them. The germline gives CDR1 GTSNPN, CDR2 SVGIG (reference sequence). This CDR3 contains 14 residues. DNA for the CDR3: TGTGCCTGGAGTGGATATGGCAGGGACACTGAAGCTTTCTTT. Its translation: CAWSGYGRDTEAFF.

The V call is TRBV28, the J call TRBJ1-2, with D maybe TRBD1 (5 bases). Trimming pared 5 bases from V and 1 base from J, leaving 14 bases between. CDR1 and CDR2 from the germline V gene are MDHEN and SYDVKM. The CDR3 consists of 15 residues. The CDR3 sequence is CASSAPGLLNYGYTF. Here the CDR3 DNA reads TGTGCCAGCAGTGCCCCGGGACTGCTTAACTATGGCTACACCTTC.

The V gene is TRBV4-3, the J gene TRBJ2-3, with 7 bases aligning to TRBD2. CDR3 length equals 17 residues. The germline CDR1 and CDR2 sequences are LGHNA and YSLEER. After removal of 5 bases from V and 2 bases from J, the junction contained 13 bases not matched to a gene. The CDR3 DNA reads as TGCGCCAGCAGCACACGATGGGGCGGGGGAGTCACAGATACGCAGTATTTT. Translation gives CASSTRWGGGVTDTQYF.

The rearrangement links TRBV18 to TRBJ1-2, with D maybe TRBD1 (5 bases). CDR3 size: 13 residues. The germline V gene has CDR1 KGHSH and CDR2 LQKENI. V was shortened by 3 bases and J by 8 bases, with 13 bases between the two germline ends. This CDR3 reads CASSPSLDMGYTF. For the CDR3, the DNA is TGTGCCAGCTCACCCTCTTTGGACATGGGCTACACCTTC.

This chain uses TRBV6-6 with TRBJ2-7; 7 bases align to TRBD2. The CDR3 loop spans 14 amino acids. The germline gives CDR1 MNHNY, CDR2 SVGAGI (reference sequence). V dropped 5 bases and J dropped 6; count of bases not matched to a gene: 10. The CDR3, as DNA: TGTGCCAGCAGTAACGCAGGGACTACTTTCGAGCAGTACTTC. It translates to CASSNAGTTFEQYF.

The chain is built from TRBV27 and TRBJ1-5; maybe TRBD1 (5 bases). Germline values: CDR1 MNHEY, CDR2 SMNVEV (reference sequence). This CDR3 spans 14 amino acids. Trimming pared 8 bases from V and 2 bases from J, leaving 13 bases between. CDR3: CASAAAGGNQPQHF. The DNA of the CDR3 is TGTGCCAGCGCCGCGGCGGGGGGCAATCAGCCCCAGCATTTT.

The chain carries TRBV19 and TRBJ2-2; a possible D gene is TRBD1 (5 bases). V lost 6 bases, J lost 5 bases, and 10 bases lay in between. CDR3 length: 13 residues. Germline V gene lookup returns CDR1 LNHDA and CDR2 SQIVND (reference sequence). The CDR3 nucleotides read TGTGCCAGTAGAAACTCAGGGACCGGGGAGCTGTTTTTT. It encodes CASRNSGTGELFF.

CDR3 sequence: CAKGQGNYGYTF. The CDR3 region has the DNA TGTGCCAAGGGACAGGGGAACTATGGCTACACCTTC. The chain carries TRBV2 and TRBJ1-2; 10 bases are a match to TRBD1. The CDR3 totals 12 residues. Germline CDR1 is SNHLY and CDR2 is FYNNEI. The V segment lost 10 bases and the J segment 2 bases; nucleotides outside the gene matches: 1.

The chain couples TRBV4-1 to TRBJ2-3; 8 bases are a match to TRBD2. CDR3 length: 17 amino acids. Looked up from germline, CDR1 is MGHRA and CDR2 is YSYEKL. V gave up 1 base and J gave up 3 bases; unmatched junction bases: 9. The CDR3, as DNA: TGCGCCAGCAGCCAAGTAGGGTCTAGCGGGCGGACAGATACGCAGTATTTT. Translated: CASSQVGSSGRTDTQYF.

The rearrangement uses TRBV11-3 and TRBJ2-7; 11 bases match TRBD1. The CDR3 totals 14 residues. CDR1 is SGHNT and CDR2 is YENEEA in the germline V gene. The V gene end was trimmed by 3 bases and the J gene end by 6 bases; junction bases not matched to a gene: 4. This CDR3 reads CASSFSGQGGEQYF. The CDR3 DNA reads TGTGCCAGCAGCTTTTCGGGACAGGGGGGCGAGCAGTACTTC.

The chain uses TRBV6-5 and TRBJ1-3; D gene ambiguous. In germline, CDR1 is MNHEY, CDR2 SVGAGI. V lost 6 bases and J 8 bases, leaving 14 bases between the germline ends. The CDR3 has 13 amino acids. As DNA, the CDR3 is TGTGCCAGCAGCCCCGTATCCACGGACACCATATATTTT. Encoded protein: CASSPVSTDTIYF.

V gene TRBV5-1 combines with J gene TRBJ1-1; D not resolved. V was clipped by 3 bases and J by 8 bases, with 20 bases between them. The CDR3 covers 15 residues. Germline V gene lookup returns CDR1 SGHRS and CDR2 YFSETQ. CDR3 sequence reads: CASSYPVTGPSEAFF. DNA of the CDR3: TGCGCCAGCAGCTACCCCGTGACGGGTCCTAGCGAAGCTTTCTTT.